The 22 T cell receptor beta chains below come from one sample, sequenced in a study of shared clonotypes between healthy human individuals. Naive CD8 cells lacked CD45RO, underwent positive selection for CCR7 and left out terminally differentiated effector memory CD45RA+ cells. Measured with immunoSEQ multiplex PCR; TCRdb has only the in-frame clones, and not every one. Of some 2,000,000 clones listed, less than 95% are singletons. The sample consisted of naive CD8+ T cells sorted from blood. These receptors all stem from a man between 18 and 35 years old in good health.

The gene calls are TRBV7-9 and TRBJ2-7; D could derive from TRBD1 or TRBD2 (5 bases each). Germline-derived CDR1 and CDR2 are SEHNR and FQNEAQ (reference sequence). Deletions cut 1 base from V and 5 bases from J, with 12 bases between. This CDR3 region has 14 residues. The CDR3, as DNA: TGTGCCAGCAGCTTAGAGGGACCCCTTGACGAGCAGTACTTC. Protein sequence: CASSLEGPLDEQYF.

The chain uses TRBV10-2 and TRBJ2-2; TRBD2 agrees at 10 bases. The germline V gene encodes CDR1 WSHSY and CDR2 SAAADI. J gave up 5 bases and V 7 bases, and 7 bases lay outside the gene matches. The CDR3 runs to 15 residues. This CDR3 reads CASTPPGLATGELFF. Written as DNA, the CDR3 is TGCGCCAGCACCCCCCCGGGACTAGCGACCGGGGAGCTGTTTTTT.

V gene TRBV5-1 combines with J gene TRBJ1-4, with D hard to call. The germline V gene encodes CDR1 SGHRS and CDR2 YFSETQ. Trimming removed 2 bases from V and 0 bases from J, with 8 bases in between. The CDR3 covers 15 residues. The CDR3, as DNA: TGCGCCAGCAGCTTTTACGAGGCAACTAATGAAAAACTGTTTTTT. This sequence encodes CASSFYEATNEKLFF. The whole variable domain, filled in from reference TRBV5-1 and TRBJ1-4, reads KAGVTQTPRYLIKTRGQQVTLSCSPISGHRSVSWYQQTPGQGLQFLFEYFSETQRNKGNFPGRFSGRQFSNSRSEMNVSTLELGDSALYLCASSFYEATNEKLFFGSGTQLSVL.

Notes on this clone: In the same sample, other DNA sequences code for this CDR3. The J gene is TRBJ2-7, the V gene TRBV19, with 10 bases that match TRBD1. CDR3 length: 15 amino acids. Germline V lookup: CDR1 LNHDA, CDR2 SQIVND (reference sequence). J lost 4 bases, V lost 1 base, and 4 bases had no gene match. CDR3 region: CASSIAGQGTYEQYF. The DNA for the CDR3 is TGTGCCAGTAGTATAGCGGGACAGGGGACATACGAGCAGTACTTC.

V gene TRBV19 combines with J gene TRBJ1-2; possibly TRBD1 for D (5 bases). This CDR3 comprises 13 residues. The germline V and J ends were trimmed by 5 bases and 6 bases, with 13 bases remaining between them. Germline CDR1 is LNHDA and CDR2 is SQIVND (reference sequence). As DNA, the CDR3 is TGTGCCAGTAGTTTAGGCGGGACGAATGGCTACACCTTC. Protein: CASSLGGTNGYTF.

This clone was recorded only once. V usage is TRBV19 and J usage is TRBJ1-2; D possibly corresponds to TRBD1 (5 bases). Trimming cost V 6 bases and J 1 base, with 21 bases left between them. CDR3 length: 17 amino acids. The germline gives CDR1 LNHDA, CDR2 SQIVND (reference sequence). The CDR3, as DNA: TGTGCCAGTAGCCACTACGCCGAGGGACGAAATAACTATGGCTACACCTTC. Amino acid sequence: CASSHYAEGRNNYGYTF.

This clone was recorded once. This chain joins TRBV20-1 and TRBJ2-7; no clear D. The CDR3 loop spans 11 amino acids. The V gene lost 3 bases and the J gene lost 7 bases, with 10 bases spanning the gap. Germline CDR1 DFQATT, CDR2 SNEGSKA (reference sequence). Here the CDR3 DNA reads TGCAGTGCTAGCCAAGTTGGTGAGCAGTACTTC. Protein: CSASQVGEQYF.

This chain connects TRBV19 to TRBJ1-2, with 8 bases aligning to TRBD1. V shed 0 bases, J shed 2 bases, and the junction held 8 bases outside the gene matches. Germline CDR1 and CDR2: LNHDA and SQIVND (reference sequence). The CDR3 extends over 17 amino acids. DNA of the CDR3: TGTGCCAGTAGTATAGACTTACGACAGGGGCGAAACTATGGCTACACCTTC. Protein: CASSIDLRQGRNYGYTF.

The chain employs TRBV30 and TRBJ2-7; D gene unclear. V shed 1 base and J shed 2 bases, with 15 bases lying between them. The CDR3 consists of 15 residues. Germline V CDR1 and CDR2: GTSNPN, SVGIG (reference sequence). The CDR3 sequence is CAWSDKKSIPYEQYF. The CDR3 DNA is TGTGCCTGGAGTGATAAGAAATCCATCCCCTACGAGCAGTACTTC.

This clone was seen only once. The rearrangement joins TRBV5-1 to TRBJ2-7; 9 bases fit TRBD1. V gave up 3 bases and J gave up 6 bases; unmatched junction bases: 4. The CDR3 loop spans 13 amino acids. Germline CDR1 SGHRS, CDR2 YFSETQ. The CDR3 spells CASSSGDRVEQYF. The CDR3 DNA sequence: TGCGCCAGCAGCTCCGGGGACAGGGTCGAGCAGTACTTC.

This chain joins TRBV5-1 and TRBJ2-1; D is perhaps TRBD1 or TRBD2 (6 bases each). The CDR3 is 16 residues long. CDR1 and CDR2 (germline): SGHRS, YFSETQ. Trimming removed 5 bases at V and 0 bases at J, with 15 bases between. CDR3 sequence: CASRRDTSSSYNEQFF. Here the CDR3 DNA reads TGCGCCAGCAGGCGGGACACCTCAAGCTCCTACAATGAGCAGTTCTTC.

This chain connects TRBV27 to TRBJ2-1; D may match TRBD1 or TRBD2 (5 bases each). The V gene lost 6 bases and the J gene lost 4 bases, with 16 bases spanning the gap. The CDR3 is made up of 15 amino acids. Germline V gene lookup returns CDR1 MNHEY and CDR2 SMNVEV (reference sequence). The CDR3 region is CASRTGPSIYNEQFF. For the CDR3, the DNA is TGTGCCAGCAGGACGGGGCCGTCCATATACAATGAGCAGTTCTTC.

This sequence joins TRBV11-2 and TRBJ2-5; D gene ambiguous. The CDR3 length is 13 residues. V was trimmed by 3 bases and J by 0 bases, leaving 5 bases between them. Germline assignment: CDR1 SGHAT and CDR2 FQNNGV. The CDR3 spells CASSFRNQETQYF. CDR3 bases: TGTGCCAGCAGCTTCCGGAACCAAGAGACCCAGTACTTC.

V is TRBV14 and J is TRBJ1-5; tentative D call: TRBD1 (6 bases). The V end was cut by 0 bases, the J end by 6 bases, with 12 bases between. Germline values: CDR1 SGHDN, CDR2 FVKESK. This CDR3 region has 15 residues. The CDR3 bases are TGTGCCAGCAGCCAAGAGCGGGGGCGCGGTCAGCCCCAGCATTTT. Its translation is CASSQERGRGQPQHF.

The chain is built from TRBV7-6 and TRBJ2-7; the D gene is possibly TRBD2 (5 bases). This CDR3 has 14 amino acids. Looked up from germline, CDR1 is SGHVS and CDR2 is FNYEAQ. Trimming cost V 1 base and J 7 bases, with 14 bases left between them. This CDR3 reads CASSLGEGPQEQYF. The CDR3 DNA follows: TGTGCCAGCAGCTTAGGTGAGGGTCCCCAGGAGCAGTACTTC.

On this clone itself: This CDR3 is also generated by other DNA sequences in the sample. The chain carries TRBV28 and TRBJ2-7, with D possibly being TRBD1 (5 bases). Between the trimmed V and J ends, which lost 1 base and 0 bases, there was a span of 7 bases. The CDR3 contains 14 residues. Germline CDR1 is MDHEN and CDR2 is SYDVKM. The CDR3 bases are TGTGCCAGCAGTTTATCTAGGGGCTCCTACGAGCAGTACTTC. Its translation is CASSLSRGSYEQYF.

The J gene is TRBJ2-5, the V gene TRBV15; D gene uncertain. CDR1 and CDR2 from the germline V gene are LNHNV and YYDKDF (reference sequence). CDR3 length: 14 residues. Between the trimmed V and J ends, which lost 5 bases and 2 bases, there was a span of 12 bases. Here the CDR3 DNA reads TGTGCCACCAGCCCAGAGTGGGTACAAGAGACCCAGTACTTC. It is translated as CATSPEWVQETQYF.

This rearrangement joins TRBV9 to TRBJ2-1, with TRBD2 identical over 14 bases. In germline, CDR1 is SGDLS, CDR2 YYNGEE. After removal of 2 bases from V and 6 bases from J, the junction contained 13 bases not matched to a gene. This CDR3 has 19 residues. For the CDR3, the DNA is TGTGCCAGCAGCGTTTCCGGGACTAGCGGGAGCGGTCGGGGCAATGAGCAGTTCTTC. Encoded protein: CASSVSGTSGSGRGNEQFF.

CDR3 sequence: CASRTPRETGENIQYF. As DNA, the CDR3 is TGTGCCAGCAGAACCCCCCGAGAGACAGGGGAAAACATTCAGTACTTC. The rearrangement uses TRBV28 and TRBJ2-4; TRBD1 matches 8 bases. Germline trimming cut 6 bases from V and 5 bases from J; bases unmatched to any gene: 12. Looked up from germline, CDR1 is MDHEN and CDR2 is SYDVKM. This CDR3 is 16 amino acids long.

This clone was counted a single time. The CDR3 DNA reads as TGTGCCAGCAGCCCCCCTGGACAGGGACTAATGAACACTGAAGCTTTCTTT. Amino acid sequence: CASSPPGQGLMNTEAFF. The genes are TRBV28 and TRBJ1-1; 8 bases are a match to TRBD1. Per germline, CDR1 MDHEN and CDR2 SYDVKM. The ends lost 6 bases at V and 0 bases at J; junction bases unmatched: 12. CDR3 length: 17 residues.

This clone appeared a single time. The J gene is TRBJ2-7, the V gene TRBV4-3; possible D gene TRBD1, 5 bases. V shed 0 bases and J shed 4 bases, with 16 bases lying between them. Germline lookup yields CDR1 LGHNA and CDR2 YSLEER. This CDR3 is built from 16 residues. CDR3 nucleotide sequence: TGCGCCAGCAGCCAAGATTCGTCAGGGTTAAGGTACGAGCAGTACTTC. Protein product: CASSQDSSGLRYEQYF.

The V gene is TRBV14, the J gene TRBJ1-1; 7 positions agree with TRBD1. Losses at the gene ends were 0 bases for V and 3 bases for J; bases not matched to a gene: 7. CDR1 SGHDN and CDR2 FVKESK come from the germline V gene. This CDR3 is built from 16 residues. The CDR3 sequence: CASSQDMTGWDTEAFF. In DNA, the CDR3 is TGTGCCAGCAGCCAAGATATGACAGGGTGGGACACTGAAGCTTTCTTT. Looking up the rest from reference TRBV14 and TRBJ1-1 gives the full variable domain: EAGVTQFPSHSVIEKGQTVTLRCDPISGHDNLYWYRRVMGKEIKFLLHFVKESKQDESGMPNNRFLAERTGGTYSTLKVQPAELEDSGVYFCASSQDMTGWDTEAFFGQGTRLTVV.